This T cell receptor (beta chain) was sequenced in a study of cytomegalovirus exposure and HLA in healthy donors. Vbeta (60) and Jbeta (13) primers were used in the PCR. The authors' processing: Approximately 11 million shared chains were among around 80 million unique TCR beta chains counted in a later analysis. This table comes from immunoSEQ multiplex PCR, and its TCRdb copy is limited to in-frame clones, with some not included. D and trimming come from the DNA, and the V and J calls and clone size come from that table. Here the sample spans about 120,000 clones, roughly 80% being singletons. V lost 4 bases, J lost 5 bases, and 14 bases lay in between. Germline CDR1 reads SGHRS; CDR2 reads YFSETQ. The CDR3 covers 14 residues.

This chain links TRBV5-1 with TRBJ2-3; a possible D gene is TRBD1 (6 bases). Sequences were obtained from PBMCs. This TCR came from a man aged 50-59 years in good health and CMV-seronegative. The chain's CDR3 is CASSKIQTGDTQYF. The DNA for the CDR3 is TGCGCCAGCAGCAAAATCCAGACAGGAGATACGCAGTATTTT.